The 20 T cell receptor beta chains reported below all come from one sample, sequenced in a study of cytotoxic CD8 clonotypes in ibrutinib-treated CLL. Sequencing was performed with immunoSEQ multiplex PCR; in TCRdb, only in-frame clones are kept and a portion is missing. The sample includes 150,000 to 200,000 clones, 81% of them seen just once. Sequenced here: PBMCs, sampled after 12 months of ibrutinib treatment. Receptor source: a human donor with chronic lymphocytic leukemia.

This sequence joins TRBV18 and TRBJ1-1; 8 bases align to TRBD1. The CDR3 spans 15 residues. Per germline, CDR1 KGHSH and CDR2 LQKENI. Losses at the gene ends were 0 bases for V and 3 bases for J; bases not matched to a gene: 3. The CDR3 bases are TGTGCCAGCTCACCACCGGGCAGGGGGCACACTGAAGCTTTCTTT. It yields the protein CASSPPGRGHTEAFF.

This chain joins TRBV7-2 and TRBJ1-5, with D possibly TRBD1 on 5 matching bases. Trimming cost V 3 bases and J 2 bases, with 5 bases left between them. The CDR3 is made up of 13 amino acids. From germline, CDR1 is SGHTA and CDR2 FQGNSA. The CDR3 is CASSFRGNQPQHF. The DNA of the CDR3 is TGTGCCAGCAGCTTCAGGGGCAATCAGCCCCAGCATTTT.

The CDR3 DNA reads as TGTGCCAGCAGCTTAGCATGGCGGAAGAGAAACTATAGCAATCAGCCCCAGCATTTT. Translation gives CASSLAWRKRNYSNQPQHF. The chain carries TRBV11-3 and TRBJ1-5; D is undetermined. V dropped 1 base and J dropped 0 bases, with 19 bases sitting between them. CDR1 SGHNT and CDR2 YENEEA come from the germline V gene. CDR3 length: 19 residues. The full variable domain, in which reference TRBV11-3 and TRBJ1-5 provide the parts outside the CDR3, is EAGVVQSPRYKIIEKKQPVAFWCNPISGHNTLYWYLQNLGQGPELLIRYENEEAVDDSQLPKDRFSAERLKGVDSTLKIQPAELGDSAVYLCASSLAWRKRNYSNQPQHFGDGTRLSIL.

This chain joins TRBV19 and TRBJ2-2, with 7 bases fitting TRBD1. This CDR3 is built from 15 residues. V dropped 6 bases and J dropped 1; count of bases not matched to a gene: 5. CDR1 LNHDA and CDR2 SQIVND come from the germline V gene (reference sequence). The CDR3 nucleotides read TGTGCCAGTAGACCGGGACAGCAGAACACCGGGGAGCTGTTTTTT. Its translation: CASRPGQQNTGELFF.

This clone occurred once. This chain joins TRBV6-5 and TRBJ2-7; 10 bases are shared with TRBD2. This CDR3 has 15 residues. Losses at the gene ends were 2 bases for V and 3 bases for J; bases not matched to a gene: 4. In germline, CDR1 is MNHEY, CDR2 SVGAGI. The CDR3 loop reads CASSYGLAVNYEQYF. CDR3 nucleotide sequence: TGTGCCAGCAGTTACGGACTAGCGGTGAACTACGAGCAGTACTTC.

The chain carries TRBV28 and TRBJ2-1; D unresolved. Looked up from germline, CDR1 is MDHEN and CDR2 is SYDVKM. This CDR3 region has 15 residues. Trimming took off 6 bases at V and 4 bases at J, with 16 bases between the two ends. The CDR3 nucleotides are TGTGCCAGCAGCACCTTTGGCAGCCAATACAATGAGCAGTTCTTC. It encodes CASSTFGSQYNEQFF.

The chain combines TRBV27 with TRBJ1-1; D is unclear. Trimming stripped 2 bases from V and 4 bases from J, with 17 bases between. In germline, CDR1 is MNHEY, CDR2 SMNVEV (reference sequence). This CDR3 region has 16 residues. The CDR3 region is CASSLTSVAKGTEAFF. CDR3 coding DNA: TGTGCCAGCAGTTTAACATCCGTCGCTAAAGGCACTGAAGCTTTCTTT.

The chain links TRBV10-3 to TRBJ2-1, with D unclear. Germline V CDR1 and CDR2: ENHRY, SYGVKD. Trimming removed 6 bases from V and 0 bases from J, with 9 bases in between. The CDR3 loop spans 14 amino acids. This CDR3 is CAIRSESSYNEQFF. The CDR3 DNA reads as TGTGCCATCAGAAGCGAGAGCTCCTACAATGAGCAGTTCTTC.

The chain combines TRBV6-1 with TRBJ1-2, with 11 bases aligning to TRBD1. After removal of 0 bases from V and 6 bases from J, the junction contained 9 bases not matched to a gene. The CDR3 runs 17 residues. Per germline, CDR1 MNHNS and CDR2 SASEGT. CDR3 nucleotides: TGTGCCAGCAGTGAAGCTCCCGGGACAGGGGGAGGTGATGGCTACACCTTC. It is translated as CASSEAPGTGGGDGYTF.

The V call is TRBV27, the J call TRBJ1-2; D is possibly TRBD1 (6 bases). The CDR3 runs to 14 residues. Germline CDR1 and CDR2: MNHEY and SMNVEV (reference sequence). V was cut by 5 bases and J by 2 bases, with 12 bases left in between. CDR3 in amino acids: CASSPRQENYGYTF. The CDR3 nucleotides are TGTGCCAGCAGTCCTCGACAGGAGAACTATGGCTACACCTTC.

The chain has TRBV6-1 and TRBJ1-3; D unresolved. The V end was cut by 8 bases, the J end by 0 bases, with 14 bases between. Germline V CDR1 and CDR2: MNHNS, SASEGT. The CDR3 contains 15 residues. The chain's CDR3 is CASRSGSSSGNTIYF. The CDR3 nucleotides read TGTGCCAGCCGGTCTGGGTCCAGCTCTGGAAACACCATATATTTT.

This chain connects TRBV4-2 to TRBJ2-7; TRBD2 matches 11 bases. CDR1 is LGHNA, CDR2 YNFKEQ, per germline. The CDR3 runs 16 residues. V dropped 3 bases and J dropped 7; count of bases not matched to a gene: 11. The CDR3 region has the DNA TGTGCCAGCAGCCAGGCGGCGACTAGCGGGATAAGAGAGCAGTACTTC. It specifies CASSQAATSGIREQYF.

With regard to this clone: At one boundary the junction diverges from the germline segment, which might be a read error. Additional DNA sequences in this sample encode the identical CDR3. The chain employs TRBV7-2 and TRBJ1-1; D not resolved. In germline, CDR1 is SGHTA, CDR2 FQGNSA. The CDR3 length is 13 residues. CDR3 nucleotides: TGTGCTAGCAGCTCTAGGGCGAACACTGAAGCTTTCTTT. It encodes CASSSRANTEAFF. The complete variable domain, with remaining parts taken from reference TRBV7-2 and TRBJ1-1, reads GAGVSQSPSNKVTEKGKDVELRCDPISGHTALYWYRQSLGQGLEFLIYFQGNSAPDKSGLPSDRFSAERTGGSVSTLTIQRTQQEDSAVYLCASSSRANTEAFFGQGTRLTVV.

The chain couples TRBV7-2 to TRBJ2-3, with TRBD2 matching over 7 bases. CDR1 SGHTA and CDR2 FQGNSA come from the germline V gene. After removal of 5 bases from V and 4 bases from J, the junction contained 6 bases not matched to a gene. The CDR3 contains 14 residues. The CDR3 is CASSVRLASDTQYF. The CDR3 DNA reads TGTGCCAGCAGCGTAAGACTAGCCTCAGATACGCAGTATTTT.

The V gene is TRBV6-5, the J gene TRBJ1-5; D not resolved. Trimming stripped 0 bases from V and 6 bases from J, with 6 bases between. This CDR3 comprises 13 residues. CDR1 and CDR2 (germline): MNHEY, SVGAGI. The CDR3 DNA sequence: TGTGCCAGCAGTTACTCAACAGTTCAGCCCCAGCATTTT. It translates to CASSYSTVQPQHF.

This chain joins TRBV9 and TRBJ1-1; no reliable D call. The V end lost 2 bases, the J end lost 1 base, and 6 bases lay between the germline ends. Per germline, CDR1 SGDLS and CDR2 YYNGEE. The CDR3 contains 13 residues. This CDR3 is CASSVAQNTEAFF. As DNA, the CDR3 is TGTGCCAGCAGCGTGGCACAGAACACTGAAGCTTTCTTT.

V and J are TRBV7-9 and TRBJ2-7; no clear D gene. Per the germline V gene, CDR1 is SEHNR and CDR2 is FQNEAQ (reference sequence). Between the trimmed V and J ends, which lost 3 bases and 0 bases, there was a span of 18 bases. The CDR3 loop spans 17 amino acids. CDR3 protein: CASSFGDSRISSYEQYF. CDR3 DNA: TGTGCCAGCAGCTTCGGCGACTCCCGGATTAGCTCCTACGAGCAGTACTTC.

This clone was counted a single time. The chain uses TRBV19 and TRBJ1-1; 11 nucleotides line up with TRBD1. Losses at the gene ends were 4 bases for V and 0 bases for J; bases not matched to a gene: 7. Looked up from germline, CDR1 is LNHDA and CDR2 is SQIVND (reference sequence). The CDR3 is 17 residues long. CDR3 residues: CASSNAGTGGMNTEAFF. The CDR3 DNA reads TGTGCCAGTAGTAACGCCGGGACAGGGGGTATGAACACTGAAGCTTTCTTT. The whole variable domain, remainder taken from reference TRBV19 and TRBJ1-1, is DGGITQSPKYLFRKEGQNVTLSCEQNLNHDAMYWYRQDPGQGLRLIYYSQIVNDFQKGDIAEGYSVSREKKESFPLTVTSAQKNPTAFYLCASSNAGTGGMNTEAFFGQGTRLTVV.

The chain links TRBV5-1 to TRBJ2-5, with D tentatively TRBD1 (5 bases). V lost 0 bases, J lost 5 bases, and 11 bases lay in between. The CDR3 is 14 residues long. Germline-derived CDR1 and CDR2 are SGHRS and YFSETQ. CDR3 sequence reads: CASSLGGRMETQYF. The DNA of the CDR3 is TGCGCCAGCAGCTTGGGGGGCCGGATGGAGACCCAGTACTTC.

The gene calls are TRBV28 and TRBJ2-3, with D tentatively TRBD1 or TRBD2 (6 bases each). Trimming cost V 3 bases and J 4 bases, with 17 bases left between them. The CDR3 is 16 amino acids. The germline gives CDR1 MDHEN, CDR2 SYDVKM. The CDR3 DNA sequence: TGTGCCAGCAGTTTGTGGGGTGGGGGGCCCTCAGATACGCAGTATTTT. It translates to CASSLWGGGPSDTQYF.